The present T cell receptor (beta chain) was sequenced within a study of cytomegalovirus exposure and HLA in healthy donors. Study summary: The roughly 120 million unique TCR beta sequences, from 150 million to 200 million T cells, were found by an earlier analysis. Overall study results and limits: Cytomegalovirus association was listed for about 160 TCR beta chains. It was reported that TCR beta sequences correctly inferred the HLA-A and HLA-B alleles for most subjects.

Primers: 60 Vbeta forward and 13 Jbeta reverse. Assay: immunoSEQ multiplex PCR; the TCRdb copy retains only in-frame clones and omits some. The sample lists about 190,000 clones, around 67% occurring once. This clone was counted a single time. Its target is unknown. CDR1 is WSHSY and CDR2 is SAAADI in the germline V gene. Germline trimming cut 2 bases from V and 6 bases from J; bases unmatched to any gene: 14. This CDR3 is 20 amino acids long. The chain recombines TRBV10-2 with TRBJ2-1; TRBD2 agrees at 15 bases. The clonotype comes from a woman aged 25 to 39 in good health and CMV-seropositive. The sequencing input was PBMCs. CDR3 loop: CASSEQTWGLAGGLGNEQFF. As DNA, the CDR3 is TGCGCCAGCAGTGAGCAAACCTGGGGACTAGCGGGAGGTTTGGGCAATGAGCAGTTCTTC.